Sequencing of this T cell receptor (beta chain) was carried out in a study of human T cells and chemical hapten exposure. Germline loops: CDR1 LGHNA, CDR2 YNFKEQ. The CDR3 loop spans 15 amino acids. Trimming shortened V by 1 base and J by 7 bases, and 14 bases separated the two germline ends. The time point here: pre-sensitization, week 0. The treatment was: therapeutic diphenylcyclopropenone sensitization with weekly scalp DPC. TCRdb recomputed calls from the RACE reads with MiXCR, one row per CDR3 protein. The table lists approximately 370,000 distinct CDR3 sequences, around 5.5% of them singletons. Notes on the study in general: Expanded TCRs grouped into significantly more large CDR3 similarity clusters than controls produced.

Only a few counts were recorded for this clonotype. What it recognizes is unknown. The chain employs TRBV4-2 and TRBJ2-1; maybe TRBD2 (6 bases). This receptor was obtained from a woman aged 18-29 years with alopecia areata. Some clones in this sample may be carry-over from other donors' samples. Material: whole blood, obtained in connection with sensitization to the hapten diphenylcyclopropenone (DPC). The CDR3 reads CASSQAYTRENEQFF. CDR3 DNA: TGTGCCAGCAGCCAAGCCTATACTCGGGAGAATGAGCAGTTCTTC.